Following are 27 T cell receptor beta chains from one sample sequenced in a study of blood T cell repertoires in COVID-19. Sequencing used immunoSEQ multiplex PCR; TCRdb keeps in-frame clones, though not all of them. The sample has some 70,000 clones, 88% seen once. The specimen sequenced was peripheral blood. Every receptor here comes from a woman aged 65 to 85 with acute or convalescent COVID-19.

The gene calls are TRBV19 and TRBJ1-2; 8 nucleotides match TRBD1. The CDR3 spans 17 residues. With V trimmed by 4 bases and J by 6 bases, 16 bases remained unmatched. Per germline, CDR1 LNHDA and CDR2 SQIVND (reference sequence). The CDR3 region has the DNA TGTGCCAGTAGTACTACTACCGTGGACAGGGTGTGGCATGGCTACACCTTC. As protein: CASSTTTVDRVWHGYTF.

The gene calls are TRBV19 and TRBJ1-4; possibly TRBD1 for D (6 bases). This CDR3 comprises 14 residues. V was trimmed by 6 bases and J by 5 bases, leaving 13 bases between them. The germline CDR1 and CDR2 sequences are LNHDA and SQIVND (reference sequence). The CDR3 bases are TGTGCCAGTAGAGGTAGGGGGGGAAATGAAAAACTGTTTTTT. This translates into CASRGRGGNEKLFF.

The genes are TRBV7-9 and TRBJ2-7; 7 nucleotides match TRBD2. V was clipped by 1 base and J by 0 bases; unmatched bases: 6. Per germline, CDR1 SEHNR and CDR2 FQNEAQ (reference sequence). CDR3 length: 16 amino acids. The CDR3 DNA sequence: TGTGCCAGCAGCTTAGAGCGGGGCGGGACCTCCTACGAGCAGTACTTC. It yields the protein CASSLERGGTSYEQYF. The full variable domain, rest sourced from reference TRBV7-9 and TRBJ2-7, is DTGVSQNPRHKITKRGQNVTFRCDPISEHNRLYWYRQTLGQGPEFLTYFQNEAQLEKSRLLSDRFSAERPKGSFSTLEIQRTEQGDSAMYLCASSLERGGTSYEQYFGPGTRLTVT.

The V and J genes are TRBV29-1 and TRBJ2-3; 16 bases are a match to TRBD2. The germline V gene has CDR1 SQVTM and CDR2 ANQGSEA. The J segment lost 4 bases and the V segment lost 5 bases, leaving 3 bases of the junction unmatched. This CDR3 has 15 residues. CDR3 nucleotide sequence: TGCAGCGTTAGGGGACTAGCGGGGGGGCCAGATACGCAGTATTTT. It codes for CSVRGLAGGPDTQYF.

This clone has just a few counts. At one boundary the junction diverges from the germline segment, which might be a read error. This rearrangement joins TRBV28 to TRBJ1-1; D ambiguous. This CDR3 region has 12 residues. Germline CDR1 and CDR2: MDHEN and SYDVKM. The CDR3 loop is CASSLNLSPKLF. The CDR3 DNA is TGTGCCAGCAGTTTAAATCTGAGCCCGAAACTCTTT.

This chain links TRBV14 with TRBJ2-3; TRBD2 aligns across 11 bases. After removal of 4 bases from V and 3 bases from J, the junction contained 6 bases not matched to a gene. CDR3 size: 16 residues. CDR1 is SGHDN and CDR2 is FVKESK in the germline V gene. CDR3 DNA: TGTGCCAGCAGCCTGGGGCTAGCGGGGGGAACAGATACGCAGTATTTT. Encoded protein: CASSLGLAGGTDTQYF.

J is TRBJ2-1 and V is TRBV5-1; D not resolved. Looked up from germline, CDR1 is SGHRS and CDR2 is YFSETQ. This CDR3 contains 14 residues. V was trimmed by 0 bases and J by 4 bases, leaving 8 bases between them. This chain's CDR3 is CASSLGAEYNEQFF. CDR3 coding DNA: TGCGCCAGCAGCTTGGGGGCAGAATACAATGAGCAGTTCTTC.

The genes are TRBV14 and TRBJ1-1; D is perhaps TRBD1 (6 bases). CDR1 SGHDN and CDR2 FVKESK come from the germline V gene. Trimming shortened V by 1 base and J by 4 bases, and 7 bases separated the two germline ends. CDR3 length: 13 residues. The CDR3 DNA reads as TGTGCCAGCAGCCAAGGGGGGCTCACTGAAGCTTTCTTT. Amino acid sequence: CASSQGGLTEAFF.

The chain recombines TRBV18 with TRBJ2-3; the match to TRBD1 covers 7 bases. The CDR3 runs 15 residues. J was trimmed by 3 bases and V by 4 bases; bases with no gene match: 7. Germline V gene data show CDR1 as KGHSH and CDR2 as LQKENI. CDR3 bases: TGTGCCAGCTCACACAGGGGCCGTGAGACAGATACGCAGTATTTT. Amino acids: CASSHRGRETDTQYF.

J is TRBJ2-1 and V is TRBV13; no firm D call. Germline V CDR1 and CDR2: PRHDT, FYEKMQ (reference sequence). CDR3 length equals 13 residues. Trimming left V 3 bases short and J 0 bases short, with 3 bases between. In DNA form, the CDR3 reads TGTGCCAGCAGCTTCGGCTCCTACAATGAGCAGTTCTTC. It specifies CASSFGSYNEQFF.

This rearrangement joins TRBV5-4 to TRBJ1-2, with D unresolved. Germline-derived CDR1 and CDR2 are SGHNT and YYREEE (reference sequence). The CDR3 has 14 residues. V was cut by 4 bases and J by 4 bases, with 14 bases left in between. This CDR3 is CASSPAQAGYGYTF. CDR3 DNA: TGTGCCAGCAGCCCGGCCCAAGCAGGCTATGGCTACACCTTC.

The rearrangement links TRBV9 to TRBJ2-1; 9 positions agree with TRBD1. Germline V gene data show CDR1 as SGDLS and CDR2 as YYNGEE. CDR3 length: 17 amino acids. With 3 bases clipped from V and 2 bases from J, the junction kept 9 bases outside the gene matches. For the CDR3, the DNA is TGTGCCAGCAGCGCAGTGTCCCGGGACAGGGCCTACAATGAGCAGTTCTTC. It specifies CASSAVSRDRAYNEQFF.

The genes are TRBV28 and TRBJ2-1, with D possibly TRBD1 on 7 matching bases. Per germline, CDR1 MDHEN and CDR2 SYDVKM. The CDR3 is made up of 17 amino acids. The ends were cut back, 2 bases at V and 3 bases at J, with 17 bases in the middle. The CDR3 reads CASSLEGASVYYNEQFF. In DNA, the CDR3 is TGTGCCAGCAGTTTAGAGGGGGCTAGCGTGTACTACAATGAGCAGTTCTTC.

The genes are TRBV19 and TRBJ1-1; TRBD1 agrees at 7 bases. The CDR3 totals 16 residues. From germline, CDR1 is LNHDA and CDR2 SQIVND (reference sequence). V lost 5 bases to trimming and J lost 0 bases; unmatched junction nucleotides: 9. The CDR3 loop reads CASSGRGLPVNTEAFF. The CDR3 bases are TGTGCCAGTAGTGGTAGGGGGCTGCCGGTGAACACTGAAGCTTTCTTT.

V usage is TRBV11-3 and J usage is TRBJ2-1; D not certain. The germline gives CDR1 SGHNT, CDR2 YENEEA. The CDR3 covers 13 residues. Trimming stripped 0 bases from V and 5 bases from J, with 5 bases between. As DNA, the CDR3 is TGTGCCAGCAGCTTAGATTGGCACAATGAGCAGTTCTTC. As protein: CASSLDWHNEQFF.

The chain joins TRBV28 to TRBJ2-7; 9 bases fit TRBD2. CDR3 size: 16 residues. Germline CDR1 MDHEN, CDR2 SYDVKM. V trimming: 5 bases; J trimming: 6 bases; junction bases outside the gene matches: 14. As DNA, the CDR3 is TGTGCCAGCAGTAGCGCATGGGCGGGAGGGCCCGTCGAGCAGTACTTC. Its translation is CASSSAWAGGPVEQYF.

V is TRBV5-1 and J is TRBJ2-1, with TRBD2 identical over 10 bases. The V gene's germline CDR1 is SGHRS and CDR2 YFSETQ. V was pared by 4 bases and J by 2 bases, with 12 bases of the junction left unmatched. The CDR3 covers 18 residues. Here the CDR3 DNA reads TGCGCCAGCAGCCCTTACGCCGGAACTAGCGGGGCCTACAATGAGCAGTTCTTC. Protein: CASSPYAGTSGAYNEQFF.

CDR3 in DNA: TGTGCCAGCAGCGTCGACGGGAGGATCGACAATGAGCAGTTCTTC. The encoded protein is CASSVDGRIDNEQFF. The V call is TRBV5-4, the J call TRBJ2-1; 7 bases match TRBD2. Germline assignment: CDR1 SGHNT and CDR2 YYREEE (reference sequence). The CDR3 consists of 15 residues. The V segment lost 4 bases and the J segment 5 bases; nucleotides outside the gene matches: 9.

The chain recombines TRBV19 with TRBJ1-3; D gene ambiguous. V was cut by 5 bases and J by 5 bases, with 16 bases left in between. Per the germline V gene, CDR1 is LNHDA and CDR2 is SQIVND (reference sequence). The CDR3 consists of 15 residues. The CDR3 sequence: CASSLPSGMRNTIYF. CDR3 DNA: TGTGCCAGTAGTCTTCCCTCGGGGATGAGAAACACCATATATTTT.

This clone has only one observation. The genes are TRBV30 and TRBJ1-2; 7 positions match TRBD1. The germline V gene encodes CDR1 GTSNPN and CDR2 SVGIG (reference sequence). V lost 5 bases and J lost 8; bases outside the gene matches: 2. This CDR3 is built from 10 residues. CDR3 residues: CAWGTVGYTF. For the CDR3, the DNA is TGTGCCTGGGGGACAGTCGGCTACACCTTC. The variable domain in full, with the rest retrieved from reference TRBV30 and TRBJ1-2, is SQTIHQWPATLVQPVGSPLSLECTVEGTSNPNLYWYRQAAGRGLQLLFYSVGIGQISSEVPQNLSASRPQDRQFILSSKKLLLSDSGFYLCAWGTVGYTFGSGTRLTVV.

V is TRBV6-1 and J is TRBJ1-3, with a possible D match to TRBD1 (5 bases). V was shortened by 2 bases and J by 0 bases, with 20 bases between the two germline ends. This CDR3 is built from 19 residues. Germline V gene sequence: CDR1 MNHNS, CDR2 SASEGT. The CDR3 spells CASSEYRGLVGNSGNTIYF. CDR3 in DNA: TGTGCCAGCAGTGAATACCGGGGGTTGGTGGGGAACTCTGGAAACACCATATATTTT.

The chain links TRBV19 to TRBJ1-4; TRBD1 matches 10 bases. Germline loops: CDR1 LNHDA, CDR2 SQIVND (reference sequence). The CDR3 length is 14 residues. V lost 10 bases, J lost 8 bases, and 10 bases stayed unmatched. The CDR3 nucleotides read TGTGCCACCCGTGACCGGGACAGGGGCGAAAAACTGTTTTTT. Translation: CATRDRDRGEKLFF.

The gene calls are TRBV4-3 and TRBJ1-1; D gene uncertain. CDR3 length: 13 residues. From germline, CDR1 is LGHNA and CDR2 YSLEER. Trimming took off 4 bases at V and 2 bases at J, with 8 bases between the two ends. The CDR3 nucleotides are TGCGCCAGCAGCCCAGACCATAACACTGAAGCTTTCTTT. It is translated as CASSPDHNTEAFF.

The V gene is TRBV11-1, the J gene TRBJ2-1; a possible D gene is TRBD2 (7 bases). Trimming pared 0 bases from V and 6 bases from J, leaving 15 bases between. Germline V gives CDR1 SGHAT, CDR2 FQDESV (reference sequence). This CDR3 has 16 amino acids. The CDR3 region has the DNA TGTGCCAGCAGCTTAGCGGGGGGAGGGGGTCTCAATGAGCAGTTCTTC. Residues: CASSLAGGGGLNEQFF. Variable domain in full (rest from reference TRBV11-1 and TRBJ2-1): EAEVAQSPRYKITEKSQAVAFWCDPISGHATLYWYRQILGQGPELLVQFQDESVVDDSQLPKDRFSAERLKGVDSTLKIQPAELGDSAMYLCASSLAGGGGLNEQFFGPGTRLTVL.

This chain connects TRBV4-1 to TRBJ2-1; 12 bases are a match to TRBD2. V was clipped by 0 bases and J by 8 bases; unmatched bases: 2. The germline V gene has CDR1 MGHRA and CDR2 YSYEKL. This CDR3 spans 15 amino acids. The chain's CDR3 is CASSQEGTSGYEQFF. The CDR3 DNA follows: TGCGCCAGCAGCCAAGAGGGGACTAGCGGGTATGAGCAGTTCTTC.

The chain employs TRBV5-1 and TRBJ2-3; maybe TRBD1 (6 bases). V lost 0 bases, J lost 8 bases, and 13 bases lay in between. Germline V gene sequence: CDR1 SGHRS, CDR2 YFSETQ. This CDR3 region has 14 residues. DNA of the CDR3: TGCGCCAGCAGCTTGGGGACAGAGGGAGTTACGCAGTATTTT. Protein product: CASSLGTEGVTQYF.

The chain carries TRBV7-9 and TRBJ2-5; 8 bases match TRBD1. V was pared by 1 base and J by 4 bases, with 2 bases of the junction left unmatched. The CDR3 has 14 amino acids. Germline CDR1 and CDR2: SEHNR and FQNEAQ (reference sequence). The CDR3 protein is CASSLGTGLETQYF. The CDR3 DNA sequence: TGTGCCAGCAGCTTAGGGACAGGGCTAGAGACCCAGTACTTC. The full variable domain, its missing parts supplied by reference TRBV7-9 and TRBJ2-5, is DTGVSQNPRHKITKRGQNVTFRCDPISEHNRLYWYRQTLGQGPEFLTYFQNEAQLEKSRLLSDRFSAERPKGSFSTLEIQRTEQGDSAMYLCASSLGTGLETQYFGPGTRLLVL.